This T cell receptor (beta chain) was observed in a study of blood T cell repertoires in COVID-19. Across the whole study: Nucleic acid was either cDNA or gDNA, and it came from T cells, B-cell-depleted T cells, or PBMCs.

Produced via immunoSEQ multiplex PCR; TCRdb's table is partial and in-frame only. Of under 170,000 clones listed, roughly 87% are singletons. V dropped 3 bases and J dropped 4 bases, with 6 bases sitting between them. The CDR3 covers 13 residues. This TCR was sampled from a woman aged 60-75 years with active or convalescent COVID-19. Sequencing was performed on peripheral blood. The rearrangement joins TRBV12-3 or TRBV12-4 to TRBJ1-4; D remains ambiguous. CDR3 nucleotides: TGTGCCAGCAGTTTTTACGGTAATGAAAAACTGTTTTTT. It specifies CASSFYGNEKLFF.